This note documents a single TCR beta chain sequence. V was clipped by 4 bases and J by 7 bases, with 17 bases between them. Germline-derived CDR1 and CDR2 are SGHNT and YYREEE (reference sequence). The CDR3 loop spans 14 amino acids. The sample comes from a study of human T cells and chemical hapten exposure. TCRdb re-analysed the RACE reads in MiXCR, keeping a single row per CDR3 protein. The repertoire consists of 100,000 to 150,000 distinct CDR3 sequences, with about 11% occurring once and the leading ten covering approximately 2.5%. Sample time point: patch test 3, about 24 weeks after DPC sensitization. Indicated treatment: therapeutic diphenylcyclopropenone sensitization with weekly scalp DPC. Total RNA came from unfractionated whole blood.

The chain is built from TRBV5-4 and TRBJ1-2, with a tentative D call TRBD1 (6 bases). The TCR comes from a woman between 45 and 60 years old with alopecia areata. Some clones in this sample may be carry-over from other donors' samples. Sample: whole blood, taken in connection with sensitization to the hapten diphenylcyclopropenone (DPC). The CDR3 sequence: CASSARTAESGYTF. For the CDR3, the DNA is TGTGCCAGCAGCGCCCGGACAGCCGAGAGTGGCTACACCTTC.